These 21 T cell receptor beta chains came from one sample sequenced in a study of blood T cell repertoires in COVID-19. Assay: immunoSEQ multiplex PCR; the TCRdb copy retains only in-frame clones and omits some. The sample carries under 300,000 clones, 88% recorded once. The specimen was peripheral blood. The receptors were gathered from a woman in her thirties or forties who had recovered from COVID-19.

The gene calls are TRBV24-1 and TRBJ2-2; tentatively, D is TRBD2 (6 bases). Germline-derived CDR1 and CDR2 are KGHDR and SFDVKD. This CDR3 contains 14 residues. The germline V and J ends were trimmed by 7 bases and 1 base, with 9 bases remaining between them. In DNA, the CDR3 is TGTGCCACCAGGGCGGGGCAGAACACCGGGGAGCTGTTTTTT. Protein: CATRAGQNTGELFF.

This clone has only a few counts. The CDR3 nucleotides read TGTGCCAGCAGCGCAACGGGGAGGGTTCGGCAAGAGACCCAGTACTTC. It translates to CASSATGRVRQETQYF. This sequence joins TRBV7-3 and TRBJ2-5; 7 nucleotides agree with TRBD2. The germline gives CDR1 SGHTA, CDR2 FQGTGA. V was clipped by 5 bases and J by 2 bases; unmatched bases: 11. The CDR3 covers 16 residues. Variable domain in full (rest from reference TRBV7-3 and TRBJ2-5): GAGVSQTPSNKVTEKGKYVELRCDPISGHTALYWYRQSLGQGPEFLIYFQGTGAADDSGLPNDRFFAVRPEGSVSTLKIQRTERGDSAVYLCASSATGRVRQETQYFGPGTRLLVL.

The chain has TRBV11-2 and TRBJ2-7, with 8 nucleotides matching TRBD1. The germline CDR1 and CDR2 sequences are SGHAT and FQNNGV. The ends lost 2 bases at V and 0 bases at J; junction bases unmatched: 3. The CDR3 runs 15 residues. This CDR3 is CASSLIGQGSYEQYF. CDR3 nucleotide sequence: TGTGCCAGCAGCTTAATTGGACAGGGCTCCTACGAGCAGTACTTC.

The chain employs TRBV6-6 and TRBJ1-2, with TRBD1 identical over 7 bases. The CDR3 runs to 16 residues. Germline CDR1 is MNHNY and CDR2 is SVGAGI (reference sequence). V lost 0 bases and J lost 8; bases outside the gene matches: 12. CDR3 DNA: TGTGCCAGCAGTTACTCGGGGACACAAGGGGGCCTCGGCTACACCTTC. Protein: CASSYSGTQGGLGYTF.

The CDR3 sequence: CASSPQAQGTEAFF. The CDR3 nucleotides read TGTGCCAGCAGCCCCCAGGCACAGGGCACTGAAGCTTTCTTT. The V call is TRBV9, the J call TRBJ1-1, with D tentatively TRBD1 (6 bases). The CDR3 has 14 residues. With 4 bases removed from V and 4 bases from J, the gap between germline ends came to 14 bases. The germline CDR1 and CDR2 sequences are SGDLS and YYNGEE.

The chain employs TRBV4-3 and TRBJ2-7; D not certain. This CDR3 contains 14 residues. The germline V and J ends were trimmed by 1 base and 3 bases, with 10 bases remaining between them. Germline values: CDR1 LGHNA, CDR2 YSLEER. The CDR3 DNA sequence: TGCGCCAGCAGCCAAGTCTACAGCTACTACGAGCAGTACTTC. This sequence encodes CASSQVYSYYEQYF.

This chain joins TRBV19 and TRBJ2-4, with 8 positions matching TRBD1. The CDR3 is 20 residues long. V lost 5 bases to trimming and J lost 0 bases; unmatched junction nucleotides: 18. Germline V CDR1 and CDR2: LNHDA, SQIVND (reference sequence). CDR3 amino acids: CASSLGGPDRGEVAKNIQYF. DNA for the CDR3: TGTGCCAGTAGTCTGGGCGGACCAGACAGGGGAGAGGTAGCCAAAAACATTCAGTACTTC.

The chain has TRBV6-5 and TRBJ2-5; 8 bases fit TRBD2. The CDR3 has 15 amino acids. With 6 bases clipped from V and 3 bases from J, the junction kept 9 bases outside the gene matches. Germline V lookup: CDR1 MNHEY, CDR2 SVGAGI. The CDR3 nucleotides are TGTGCCAGCAGCCGACGGGGGGGCCCAAAAGAGACCCAGTACTTC. It specifies CASSRRGGPKETQYF.

This chain links TRBV7-9 with TRBJ1-2; D gene ambiguous. There are 15 residues in the CDR3. Deletions cut 0 bases from V and 4 bases from J, with 12 bases between. Per germline, CDR1 SEHNR and CDR2 FQNEAQ (reference sequence). The CDR3 here is CASSLAPRDGYGYTF. Written as DNA, the CDR3 is TGTGCCAGCAGCTTAGCCCCACGGGATGGCTATGGCTACACCTTC.

This chain uses TRBV2 with TRBJ1-2; 7 positions agree with TRBD1. With V trimmed by 6 bases and J by 0 bases, 4 bases remained unmatched. CDR1 is SNHLY, CDR2 FYNNEI, per germline. This CDR3 has 14 amino acids. CDR3 region: CASSRTGANYGYTF. CDR3 nucleotides: TGTGCCAGCAGCAGGACAGGAGCTAACTATGGCTACACCTTC. The variable domain in full, with the rest retrieved from reference TRBV2 and TRBJ1-2, is EPEVTQTPSHQVTQMGQEVILRCVPISNHLYFYWYRQILGQKVEFLVSFYNNEISEKSEIFDDQFSVERPDGSNFTLKIRSTKLEDSAMYFCASSRTGANYGYTFGSGTRLTVV.

V is TRBV28 and J is TRBJ2-7; 8 nucleotides match TRBD2. The V gene end was trimmed by 6 bases and the J gene end by 2 bases; junction bases not matched to a gene: 9. The CDR3 is 15 amino acids. Germline-derived CDR1 and CDR2 are MDHEN and SYDVKM. CDR3 residues: CASRGVAGFTYEQYF. As DNA, the CDR3 is TGTGCCAGCAGGGGGGTAGCGGGGTTCACCTACGAGCAGTACTTC.

The chain uses TRBV4-3 and TRBJ2-5; 11 bases are a match to TRBD2. The V segment lost 3 bases and the J segment 2 bases; nucleotides outside the gene matches: 2. Germline-derived CDR1 and CDR2 are LGHNA and YSLEER. The CDR3 has 15 residues. The CDR3 loop reads CASSQRLAGQETQYF. The CDR3, as DNA: TGCGCCAGCAGCCAGAGACTAGCGGGGCAAGAGACCCAGTACTTC.

This clone was seen once. The rearrangement uses TRBV27 and TRBJ2-3, with a tentative D call TRBD1 (7 bases). V was shortened by 6 bases and J by 6 bases, with 13 bases between the two germline ends. Germline CDR1 MNHEY, CDR2 SMNVEV (reference sequence). CDR3 length equals 13 residues. CDR3 protein: CASRVSGGDTQYF. The CDR3 bases are TGTGCCAGCAGAGTCTCAGGGGGGGATACGCAGTATTTT.

The chain couples TRBV11-3 to TRBJ2-7; the match to TRBD2 covers 13 bases. With 3 bases clipped from V and 3 bases from J, the junction kept 5 bases outside the gene matches. Germline loops: CDR1 SGHNT, CDR2 YENEEA. The CDR3 extends over 16 amino acids. CDR3 loop: CASSFGRTSGSYEQYF. CDR3 nucleotides: TGTGCCAGCAGCTTCGGGCGGACTAGCGGGAGCTACGAGCAGTACTTC. Full variable domain (missing parts from reference TRBV11-3 and TRBJ2-7): EAGVVQSPRYKIIEKKQPVAFWCNPISGHNTLYWYLQNLGQGPELLIRYENEEAVDDSQLPKDRFSAERLKGVDSTLKIQPAELGDSAVYLCASSFGRTSGSYEQYFGPGTRLTVT.

The V gene is TRBV5-1, the J gene TRBJ1-2; 7 bases are a match to TRBD1. The CDR3 covers 14 residues. Germline V gene sequence: CDR1 SGHRS, CDR2 YFSETQ. Trimming at V came to 3 bases and at J to 4 bases, leaving 6 bases not matched to a gene. The CDR3 nucleotides are TGCGCCAGCAGCTCTACAGGGGTAACCTATGGCTACACCTTC. It specifies CASSSTGVTYGYTF.

As concerns this clone: The sample carries other DNA sequences with the same CDR3. This rearrangement joins TRBV19 to TRBJ2-7; 9 bases line up with TRBD1. The CDR3 totals 15 residues. After removal of 1 base from V and 1 base from J, the junction contained 2 bases not matched to a gene. CDR1 is LNHDA and CDR2 is SQIVND in the germline V gene (reference sequence). For the CDR3, the DNA is TGTGCCAGTAGTATAGGGGGGACAGGGTCCTACGAGCAGTACTTC. Translation: CASSIGGTGSYEQYF. The full variable domain, with the rest looked up from reference TRBV19 and TRBJ2-7, is DGGITQSPKYLFRKEGQNVTLSCEQNLNHDAMYWYRQDPGQGLRLIYYSQIVNDFQKGDIAEGYSVSREKKESFPLTVTSAQKNPTAFYLCASSIGGTGSYEQYFGPGTRLTVT.

This rearrangement joins TRBV6-5 to TRBJ2-3, with 8 positions matching TRBD1. V dropped 0 bases and J dropped 1; count of bases not matched to a gene: 3. The CDR3 runs to 16 residues. Germline CDR1 reads MNHEY; CDR2 reads SVGAGI. Written as DNA, the CDR3 is TGTGCCAGCAGTTACTCGGGCAGGGGGCGCACAGATACGCAGTATTTT. This encodes CASSYSGRGRTDTQYF.

The V gene is TRBV7-9, the J gene TRBJ2-4; 7 nucleotides align to TRBD1. V shed 6 bases and J 9 bases; nucleotides not matched to a gene: 11. Germline V lookup: CDR1 SEHNR, CDR2 FQNEAQ (reference sequence). The CDR3 is made up of 14 amino acids. CDR3 sequence reads: CASSVTGVEGIQYF. The CDR3, as DNA: TGTGCCAGCAGTGTAACAGGGGTCGAAGGCATTCAGTACTTC.

This CDR3 reads CASSVGGRNEKLFF. CDR3 DNA: TGTGCCAGTAGTGTGGGGGGGAGGAATGAAAAACTGTTTTTT. The rearrangement uses TRBV19 and TRBJ1-4; TRBD1 is a possible D gene (5 bases). CDR1 is LNHDA and CDR2 is SQIVND in the germline V gene (reference sequence). Trimming took off 5 bases at V and 5 bases at J, with 12 bases between the two ends. The CDR3 is 14 residues long.

V usage is TRBV19 and J usage is TRBJ1-5, with D uncertain. V was shortened by 4 bases and J by 7 bases, with 17 bases between the two germline ends. The CDR3 extends over 15 amino acids. Germline lookup yields CDR1 LNHDA and CDR2 SQIVND (reference sequence). CDR3 in DNA: TGTGCCAGTAGTAAGGTCAGTACCTTCGGGCAGCCCCAGCATTTT. As protein: CASSKVSTFGQPQHF.

The V and J genes are TRBV19 and TRBJ1-2; D remains unclear. Germline CDR1 is LNHDA and CDR2 is SQIVND (reference sequence). CDR3 length: 12 residues. The V gene lost 7 bases and the J gene lost 7 bases, with 13 bases spanning the gap. CDR3 sequence: CASMAGIRGYTF. The DNA for the CDR3 is TGTGCCAGTATGGCGGGGATCCGTGGCTACACCTTC.